The 28 T cell receptor beta chains below come from one sample, sequenced in a study of long-term antiretroviral therapy in people with HIV. They ran version v3.0 of the immunoSEQ assay at survey level. The repertoire was sequenced with immunoSEQ multiplex PCR; TCRdb's copy has only in-frame clones and lacks some. This sample yields 20,000 to 25,000 clones, of which nearly 90% are seen a single time; around 6.4% belongs to the top ten. This specimen consisted of unsorted PBMCs, obtained 0.6 years after starting antiretroviral therapy. The receptors derive from a man aged 60 to 69 with HIV.

The chain couples TRBV5-1 to TRBJ2-4; 14 nucleotides agree with TRBD2. This CDR3 has 19 amino acids. CDR1 is SGHRS, CDR2 YFSETQ, per germline. V shed 4 bases, J shed 0 bases, and the junction held 9 bases outside the gene matches. CDR3 region: CASSTGLAGGLLAKNIQYF. In DNA, the CDR3 is TGCGCCAGCAGCACCGGACTAGCGGGAGGACTTTTAGCCAAAAACATTCAGTACTTC.

The chain has TRBV30 and TRBJ2-5; 7 bases line up with TRBD1. CDR3 length equals 15 residues. Germline V gene data show CDR1 as GTSNPN and CDR2 as SVGIG (reference sequence). Unmatched junction bases numbered 10, after V lost 1 base and J lost 5 bases. The CDR3: CAWSGTGSFSETQYF. CDR3 nucleotides: TGTGCCTGGAGTGGGACAGGTTCTTTCTCCGAGACCCAGTACTTC. Full variable domain (remainder filled in from reference TRBV30 and TRBJ2-5): SQTIHQWPATLVQPVGSPLSLECTVEGTSNPNLYWYRQAAGRGLQLLFYSVGIGQISSEVPQNLSASRPQDRQFILSSKKLLLSDSGFYLCAWSGTGSFSETQYFGPGTRLLVL.

This clone ranks as medium-sized. The rearrangement links TRBV11-3 to TRBJ2-1, with D perhaps being TRBD1 or TRBD2 (5 bases each). The CDR3 covers 15 residues. V was shortened by 1 base and J by 0 bases, with 7 bases between the two germline ends. Per the germline V gene, CDR1 is SGHNT and CDR2 is YENEEA. Here the CDR3 reads CASSLVGDSYNEQFF. CDR3 nucleotides: TGTGCCAGCAGCTTAGTGGGGGACTCCTACAATGAGCAGTTCTTC.

The chain is built from TRBV7-8 and TRBJ1-1; D is perhaps TRBD1 (5 bases). This CDR3 has 15 amino acids. CDR1 is SGHVS, CDR2 FQNEAQ, per germline. Trimming left V 5 bases short and J 3 bases short, with 16 bases between. The CDR3: CASSPRTEGDTEAFF. The CDR3 nucleotides are TGTGCCAGCAGCCCCCGGACGGAAGGGGACACTGAAGCTTTCTTT.

The chain links TRBV5-1 to TRBJ2-1; 13 nucleotides line up with TRBD2. V lost 2 bases, J lost 0 bases, and 11 bases stayed unmatched. This CDR3 spans 20 amino acids. Germline V gene lookup returns CDR1 SGHRS and CDR2 YFSETQ. The CDR3 nucleotides read TGCGCCAGCAGCTTCCACTCCGGGACTAGCGGGGTTAGCTCCTACAATGAGCAGTTCTTC. It codes for CASSFHSGTSGVSSYNEQFF.

The chain is built from TRBV30 and TRBJ2-2; D remains ambiguous. This CDR3 comprises 16 residues. V was cut by 4 bases and J by 3 bases, with 18 bases left in between. The germline gives CDR1 GTSNPN, CDR2 SVGIG (reference sequence). The CDR3 nucleotides read TGTGCCTGGAAAGACCCTAGAAACGGCGACACCGGGGAGCTGTTTTTT. Encoded protein: CAWKDPRNGDTGELFF.

The chain uses TRBV7-2 and TRBJ2-4, with 12 bases lining up with TRBD2. This CDR3 has 16 residues. Germline V gene sequence: CDR1 SGHTA, CDR2 FQGNSA. J gave up 4 bases and V 5 bases, and 6 bases lay outside the gene matches. The CDR3 reads CASSRRLAGVKNIQYF. CDR3 nucleotides: TGTGCCAGCAGCAGACGACTAGCGGGAGTGAAAAACATTCAGTACTTC.

V is TRBV5-1 and J is TRBJ2-5; D might be TRBD2 (5 bases). The ends were cut back, 1 base at V and 4 bases at J, with 11 bases in the middle. The CDR3 sequence is 14 residues long. CDR1 and CDR2 (germline): SGHRS, YFSETQ. The CDR3 loop is CASSLIDGGETQYF. The CDR3 DNA reads TGCGCCAGCAGCTTGATCGACGGAGGAGAGACCCAGTACTTC.

The gene calls are TRBV7-7 and TRBJ2-2; 14 nucleotides line up with TRBD2. This CDR3 comprises 17 residues. V trimming: 6 bases; J trimming: 4 bases; junction bases outside the gene matches: 7. Per the germline V gene, CDR1 is SSHAT and CDR2 is FNYEAQ (reference sequence). The CDR3 region has the DNA TGTGCCAGCAGTCGACTAGCGGGAGGGGCGGTCACCGGGGAGCTGTTTTTT. Translating gives CASSRLAGGAVTGELFF.

The chain is built from TRBV10-2 and TRBJ2-2; unclear D gene. In germline, CDR1 is WSHSY, CDR2 SAAADI. CDR3 length: 14 amino acids. The V and J ends lost 7 bases and 1 base respectively, with 10 bases between them. The CDR3 DNA sequence: TGCGCCAGCATCGCTTCAATGAACACCGGGGAGCTGTTTTTT. Protein product: CASIASMNTGELFF.

The rearrangement links TRBV5-1 to TRBJ1-1; a possible D gene is TRBD1 (5 bases). V was clipped by 5 bases and J by 6 bases, with 20 bases between them. Germline V gene lookup returns CDR1 SGHRS and CDR2 YFSETQ. The CDR3 extends over 15 amino acids. The CDR3 spells CASRPRSERGSEAFF. The CDR3 nucleotides read TGCGCCAGCAGGCCCCGGTCAGAGCGGGGGTCTGAAGCTTTCTTT.

The chain uses TRBV5-1 and TRBJ2-3; no clear D. This CDR3 has 14 amino acids. Between the trimmed V and J ends, which lost 0 bases and 0 bases, there was a span of 5 bases. Germline loops: CDR1 SGHRS, CDR2 YFSETQ. Here the CDR3 reads CASSLALSTDTQYF. CDR3 coding DNA: TGCGCCAGCAGCTTGGCACTAAGCACAGATACGCAGTATTTT.

In this sample, this clone turned up a few times. The rearrangement links TRBV30 to TRBJ2-7, with D hard to call. Trimming pared 0 bases from V and 6 bases from J, leaving 9 bases between. This CDR3 has 12 residues. Germline V gene data show CDR1 as GTSNPN and CDR2 as SVGIG (reference sequence). The DNA for the CDR3 is TGTGCCTGGAGTGTATGGGGTTCCGAGCAGTACTTC. Translation: CAWSVWGSEQYF.

This clone was picked up one time. The V and J genes are TRBV18 and TRBJ1-5; D perhaps matches TRBD1 (6 bases). V shed 3 bases and J shed 1 base, with 28 bases lying between them. Germline loops: CDR1 KGHSH, CDR2 LQKENI. This CDR3 is 21 amino acids long. The CDR3 nucleotides are TGTGCCAGCTCACCCAATGACACCAGGGGAAGGTTTGTTAAGAGCAATCAGCCCCAGCATTTT. Protein product: CASSPNDTRGRFVKSNQPQHF.

CDR3 residues: CASSEGGQDLQPQHF. The CDR3 DNA sequence: TGTGCCAGCAGTGAGGGGGGACAGGATCTTCAGCCCCAGCATTTT. The J gene is TRBJ1-5, the V gene TRBV6-1; the match to TRBD1 covers 8 bases. This CDR3 is 15 amino acids long. The junction had 7 bases not matched to a gene; V was cut back by 3 bases and J by 6 bases. Germline assignment: CDR1 MNHNS and CDR2 SASEGT.

The CDR3 DNA is TGTGCCAGCAGCTTAGTGGGGAACACTGAAGCTTTCTTT. Residues: CASSLVGNTEAFF. The chain uses TRBV7-2 and TRBJ1-1; unclear D gene. Germline CDR1 SGHTA, CDR2 FQGNSA. The CDR3 contains 13 residues. V was pared by 1 base and J by 1 base, with 4 bases between.

The chain employs TRBV27 and TRBJ2-1; D ambiguous. The CDR3 has 13 residues. V gave up 4 bases and J gave up 9 bases, with 13 bases separating them. The germline V gene encodes CDR1 MNHEY and CDR2 SMNVEV (reference sequence). The CDR3 reads CASSSPLVLEQFF. The DNA of the CDR3 is TGTGCCAGCAGTTCCCCCCTAGTCCTTGAGCAGTTCTTC.

The CDR3 bases are TGTGCCAGTGGCAATCCGGGACAGGGACGTGTAACTGAAGCTTTCTTT. As protein: CASGNPGQGRVTEAFF. This chain links TRBV19 with TRBJ1-1; 9 nucleotides align to TRBD1. The CDR3 is made up of 16 amino acids. Germline CDR1 and CDR2: LNHDA and SQIVND (reference sequence). Trimming at V came to 8 bases and at J to 5 bases, leaving 15 bases not matched to a gene.

This clone counts as medium-sized. V is TRBV29-1 and J is TRBJ1-2, with 9 bases that match TRBD1. Germline trimming cut 7 bases from V and 1 base from J; bases unmatched to any gene: 19. The CDR3 loop spans 18 amino acids. Germline V gives CDR1 SQVTM, CDR2 ANQGSEA. CDR3 bases: TGCAGCGCCACCCCCGGTGGGGGACAGGGACCCAATAACTATGGCTACACCTTC. Protein sequence: CSATPGGGQGPNNYGYTF.

This clone was observed a single time. This sequence joins TRBV7-6 and TRBJ2-1; 9 bases are a match to TRBD1. The germline CDR1 and CDR2 sequences are SGHVS and FNYEAQ. The J segment lost 5 bases and the V segment lost 3 bases, leaving 8 bases of the junction unmatched. The CDR3 sequence is 16 residues long. The CDR3 DNA sequence: TGTGCCAGCAGCTTGGTTGGGACAGGGTTCGACAATGAGCAGTTCTTC. It translates to CASSLVGTGFDNEQFF. Based on the CDR3 plus reference TRBV7-6 and TRBJ2-1, the full variable domain is GAGVSQSPRYKVTKRGQDVALRCDPISGHVSLYWYRQALGQGPEFLTYFNYEAQQDKSGLPNDRFSAERPEGSISTLTIQRTEQRDSAMYRCASSLVGTGFDNEQFFGPGTRLTVL.

Written as DNA, the CDR3 is TGCGCCAGCGGGCCAGCGGGAGTAGAGACCCAGTACTTC. Translating it yields CASGPAGVETQYF. The V and J genes are TRBV10-2 and TRBJ2-5; 8 nucleotides agree with TRBD2. This CDR3 is 13 amino acids long. Trimming took 8 bases from V and 4 from J; bases not matched to a gene: 6. Germline V gene lookup returns CDR1 WSHSY and CDR2 SAAADI.

The table lists this clone with a few counts. CDR3 amino acids: CASSLHMNTEAFF. Here the CDR3 DNA reads TGTGCCAGCAGCTTACACATGAACACTGAAGCTTTCTTT. The rearrangement links TRBV7-9 to TRBJ1-1; no firm D call. The germline V gene encodes CDR1 SEHNR and CDR2 FQNEAQ (reference sequence). This CDR3 has 13 residues. With 2 bases removed from V and 0 bases from J, the gap between germline ends came to 4 bases.

V is TRBV5-5 and J is TRBJ1-2, with 7 nucleotides matching TRBD1. Germline V gene data show CDR1 as SGHKS and CDR2 as YYEKEE (reference sequence). CDR3 length equals 16 residues. J gave up 8 bases and V 0 bases, and 13 bases lay outside the gene matches. The CDR3 coding sequence is TGTGCCAGCAGCTTGGATGAGACAGGGATAGTATGGGGCTACACCTTC. Its protein is CASSLDETGIVWGYTF. Based on the CDR3 plus reference TRBV5-5 and TRBJ1-2, the full variable domain is DAGVTQSPTHLIKTRGQQVTLRCSPISGHKSVSWYQQVLGQGPQFIFQYYEKEERGRGNFPDRFSARQFPNYSSELNVNALLLGDSALYLCASSLDETGIVWGYTFGSGTRLTVV.

This CDR3 reads CASSFTSVGTQYF. CDR3 coding DNA: TGTGCCAGCAGCTTTACTAGTGTAGGGACCCAGTACTTC. V usage is TRBV7-9 and J usage is TRBJ2-5; D is perhaps TRBD2 (5 bases). V was trimmed by 3 bases and J by 7 bases, leaving 12 bases between them. This CDR3 has 13 residues. From germline, CDR1 is SEHNR and CDR2 FQNEAQ (reference sequence).

This chain joins TRBV25-1 and TRBJ2-5; D is perhaps TRBD1 (6 bases). Deletions cut 2 bases from V and 5 bases from J, with 15 bases between. CDR1 is MGHDK and CDR2 is SYGVNS in the germline V gene. CDR3 length: 15 residues. In nucleotides, the CDR3 is TGTGCCAGCAGTGAACCATTTGGGGGCATCGAGACCCAGTACTTC. Translating it yields CASSEPFGGIETQYF.

V and J are TRBV7-6 and TRBJ2-3, with a possible D match to TRBD2 (6 bases). Germline CDR1 is SGHVS and CDR2 is FNYEAQ. V was clipped by 1 base and J by 3 bases, with 8 bases between them. This CDR3 comprises 14 residues. CDR3 coding DNA: TGTGCCAGCAGCTTAGGTCGGGGGACAGATACGCAGTATTTT. Its protein is CASSLGRGTDTQYF.

This clone was detected once. The chain couples TRBV5-6 to TRBJ1-2; D perhaps matches TRBD1 (5 bases). Germline values: CDR1 SGHDT, CDR2 YYEEEE. V shed 4 bases and J shed 4 bases, with 8 bases lying between them. This CDR3 region has 12 residues. The CDR3 protein is CASSRGGYGYTF. CDR3 nucleotides: TGTGCCAGCAGCCGGGGGGGCTATGGCTACACCTTC.

The chain has TRBV5-1 and TRBJ2-2; TRBD1 might be the D (6 bases). In germline, CDR1 is SGHRS, CDR2 YFSETQ. V was trimmed by 1 base and J by 2 bases, leaving 12 bases between them. This CDR3 is 16 amino acids long. The CDR3 DNA follows: TGCGCCAGCAGCTTGCAATTGGGACAAAACACCGGGGAGCTGTTTTTT. This sequence encodes CASSLQLGQNTGELFF.